A single sample gave rise to the 12 T cell receptor beta chains below, sequenced in a study of shared T cell receptors in the human thymus. TCRdb's table, derived via immunoSEQ multiplex PCR, lists solely in-frame clones and lacks some. The repertoire holds more than 300,000 clones, with 95% as singletons. Sequenced sample: thymocytes. These receptors came from a human donor.

The chain employs TRBV6-5 and TRBJ2-7, with D perhaps given as TRBD1 or TRBD2 (5 bases each). This CDR3 has 15 residues. Germline CDR1 and CDR2: MNHEY and SVGAGI. Trimming removed 2 bases from V and 4 bases from J, with 15 bases in between. Here the CDR3 DNA reads TGTGCCAGCAGTTACGGCGCAGGGAGAGGATACGAGCAGTACTTC. Translated, it gives CASSYGAGRGYEQYF.

This clone was detected only once. V is TRBV11-1 and J is TRBJ2-1; 8 positions agree with TRBD2. The CDR3 covers 16 residues. Per germline, CDR1 SGHAT and CDR2 FQDESV (reference sequence). Trimming removed 5 bases from V and 6 bases from J; junction bases left unmatched: 12. CDR3 loop: CASSTHGLAGINEQFF. The CDR3, as DNA: TGTGCCAGCAGCACCCACGGACTAGCAGGTATCAATGAGCAGTTCTTC.

The CDR3 protein is CASSQPNSYNEQFF. The CDR3 coding sequence is TGTGCCAGCTCGCAACCCAACTCCTACAATGAGCAGTTCTTC. The chain employs TRBV18 and TRBJ2-1; D unresolved. V lost 6 bases and J lost 0, with 9 bases in between. Looked up from germline, CDR1 is KGHSH and CDR2 is LQKENI. The CDR3 consists of 14 residues.

V gene TRBV15 combines with J gene TRBJ2-3; D call uncertain. V lost 9 bases to trimming and J lost 4 bases, with 20 bases between them. From germline, CDR1 is LNHNV and CDR2 YYDKDF (reference sequence). There are 15 residues in the CDR3. The CDR3 bases are TGTGCCACGGGCGGTGGGGTGGTGTGGGCAGATACGCAGTATTTT. It translates to CATGGGVVWADTQYF.

The chain recombines TRBV14 with TRBJ2-2; 10 bases agree with TRBD2. V was clipped by 0 bases and J by 4 bases; unmatched bases: 8. The CDR3 sequence is 18 residues long. Germline V gene sequence: CDR1 SGHDN, CDR2 FVKESK. The CDR3 coding sequence is TGTGCCAGCAGCCAAGATCGGCTAGCGGGAGCGGGCACCGGGGAGCTGTTTTTT. Translated, it gives CASSQDRLAGAGTGELFF.

This chain connects TRBV19 to TRBJ2-7, with D possibly matching TRBD1 (6 bases). Trimming removed 6 bases at V and 4 bases at J, with 16 bases between. Germline assignment: CDR1 LNHDA and CDR2 SQIVND (reference sequence). The CDR3 has 14 amino acids. CDR3 sequence: CASSRDRFRYEQYF. As DNA, the CDR3 is TGTGCCAGTAGCCGTGACAGGTTTCGATACGAGCAGTACTTC. The variable domain in full, with the rest retrieved from reference TRBV19 and TRBJ2-7, is DGGITQSPKYLFRKEGQNVTLSCEQNLNHDAMYWYRQDPGQGLRLIYYSQIVNDFQKGDIAEGYSVSREKKESFPLTVTSAQKNPTAFYLCASSRDRFRYEQYFGPGTRLTVT.

The chain uses TRBV28 and TRBJ1-3; 8 bases are a match to TRBD1. Per the germline V gene, CDR1 is MDHEN and CDR2 is SYDVKM. V was clipped by 8 bases and J by 4 bases; unmatched bases: 7. CDR3 size: 14 residues. In DNA form, the CDR3 reads TGTGCCAGCCGACCGACAGGGGTGGGAAACACCATATATTTT. Translating gives CASRPTGVGNTIYF.

This chain connects TRBV28 to TRBJ1-2, with a weak D call TRBD1 (5 bases). CDR1 MDHEN and CDR2 SYDVKM come from the germline V gene. The CDR3 has 18 amino acids. V lost 1 base and J 2 bases, leaving 20 bases between the germline ends. The CDR3 nucleotides read TGTGCCAGCAGTTTATCGTATCTACAGCGGGGGGAAAACTATGGCTACACCTTC. This gives the protein CASSLSYLQRGENYGYTF.

This clone showed up just once. The chain uses TRBV5-8 and TRBJ2-7; TRBD1 agrees at 9 bases. The CDR3 is 15 amino acids. V was clipped by 4 bases and J by 3 bases; unmatched bases: 8. Germline assignment: CDR1 SGHTS and CDR2 YDEGEE. This CDR3 reads CASSLLGTGYYEQYF. CDR3 nucleotide sequence: TGTGCCAGCAGCCTCCTAGGGACAGGGTACTACGAGCAGTACTTC.

The chain couples TRBV4-1 to TRBJ2-3, with a tentative D call TRBD2 (5 bases). Trimming pared 4 bases from V and 4 bases from J, leaving 9 bases between. The CDR3 is made up of 13 amino acids. Germline CDR1 and CDR2: MGHRA and YSYEKL. The CDR3 bases are TGCGCCAGCAGCCGCTGGACTCCAGATACGCAGTATTTT. This gives the protein CASSRWTPDTQYF.

The rearrangement joins TRBV2 to TRBJ2-5; the match to TRBD1 covers 9 bases. Judging by the DNA end, TRBJ2-7 fits better; the J call may be wrong. Germline assignment: CDR1 SNHLY and CDR2 FYNNEI. The CDR3 loop spans 13 amino acids. The CDR3 region has the DNA TGTGCCAGCAGACAGGGGGCGGGTTACGAGCAGTACTTC. Its translation is CASRQGAGYEQYF.

In DNA form, the CDR3 reads TGTGCCAGCAGTGAATCCCATACGCAGTATTTT. It codes for CASSESHTQYF. J is TRBJ2-3 and V is TRBV25-1; no definite D call. Germline values: CDR1 MGHDK, CDR2 SYGVNS. The ends were cut back, 1 base at V and 7 bases at J, with 3 bases in the middle. The CDR3 has 11 residues.